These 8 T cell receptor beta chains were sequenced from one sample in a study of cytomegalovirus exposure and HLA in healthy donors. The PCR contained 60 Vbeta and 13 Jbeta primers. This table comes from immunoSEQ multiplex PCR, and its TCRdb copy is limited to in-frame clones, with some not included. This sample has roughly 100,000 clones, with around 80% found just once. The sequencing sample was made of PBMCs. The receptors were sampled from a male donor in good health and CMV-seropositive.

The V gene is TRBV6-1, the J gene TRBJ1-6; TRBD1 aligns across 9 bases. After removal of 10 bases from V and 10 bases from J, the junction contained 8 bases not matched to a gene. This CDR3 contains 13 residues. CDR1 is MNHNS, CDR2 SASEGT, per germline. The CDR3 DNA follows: TGTGCCATCGATCGGGACAGGGTATCACCCCTCCACTTT. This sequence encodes CAIDRDRVSPLHF.

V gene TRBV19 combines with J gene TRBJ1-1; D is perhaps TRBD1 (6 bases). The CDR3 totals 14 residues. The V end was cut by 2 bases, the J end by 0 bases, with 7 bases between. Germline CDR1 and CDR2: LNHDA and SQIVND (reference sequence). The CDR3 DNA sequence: TGTGCCAGTAGTATACAGGGGATGAACACTGAAGCTTTCTTT. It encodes CASSIQGMNTEAFF.

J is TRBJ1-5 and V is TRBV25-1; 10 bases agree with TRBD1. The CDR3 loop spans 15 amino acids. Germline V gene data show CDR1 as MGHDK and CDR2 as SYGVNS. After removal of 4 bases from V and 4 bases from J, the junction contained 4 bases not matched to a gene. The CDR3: CASSGDRGGNQPQHF. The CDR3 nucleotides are TGTGCCAGCAGTGGGGACAGGGGAGGAAATCAGCCCCAGCATTTT.

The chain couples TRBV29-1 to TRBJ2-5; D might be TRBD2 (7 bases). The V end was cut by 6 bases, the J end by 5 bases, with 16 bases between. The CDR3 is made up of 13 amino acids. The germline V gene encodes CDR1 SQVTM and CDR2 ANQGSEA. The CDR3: CSVERGAGETQYF. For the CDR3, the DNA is TGCAGCGTCGAACGGGGGGCCGGGGAGACCCAGTACTTC.

The CDR3 sequence: CSVQRGHGTGELFF. The CDR3 coding sequence is TGCAGCGTTCAAAGGGGGCACGGCACCGGGGAGCTGTTTTTT. The chain links TRBV29-1 to TRBJ2-2; 7 bases align to TRBD1. This CDR3 has 14 amino acids. Germline loops: CDR1 SQVTM, CDR2 ANQGSEA. V shed 5 bases and J 4 bases; nucleotides not matched to a gene: 7.

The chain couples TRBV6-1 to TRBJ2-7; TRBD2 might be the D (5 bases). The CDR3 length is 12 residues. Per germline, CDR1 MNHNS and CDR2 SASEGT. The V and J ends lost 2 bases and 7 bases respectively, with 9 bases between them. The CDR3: CASSERLTEQYF. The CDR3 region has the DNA TGTGCCAGCAGTGAAAGACTAACTGAGCAGTACTTC.

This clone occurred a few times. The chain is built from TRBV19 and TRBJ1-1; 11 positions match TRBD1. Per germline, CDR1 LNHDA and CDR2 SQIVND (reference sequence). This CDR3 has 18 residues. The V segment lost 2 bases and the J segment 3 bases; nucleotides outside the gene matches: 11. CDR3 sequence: CASSIPLPWDRGDTEAFF. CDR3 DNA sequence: TGTGCCAGTAGTATACCCCTTCCCTGGGACAGGGGGGACACTGAAGCTTTCTTT. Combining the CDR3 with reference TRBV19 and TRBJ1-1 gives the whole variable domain DGGITQSPKYLFRKEGQNVTLSCEQNLNHDAMYWYRQDPGQGLRLIYYSQIVNDFQKGDIAEGYSVSREKKESFPLTVTSAQKNPTAFYLCASSIPLPWDRGDTEAFFGQGTRLTVV.

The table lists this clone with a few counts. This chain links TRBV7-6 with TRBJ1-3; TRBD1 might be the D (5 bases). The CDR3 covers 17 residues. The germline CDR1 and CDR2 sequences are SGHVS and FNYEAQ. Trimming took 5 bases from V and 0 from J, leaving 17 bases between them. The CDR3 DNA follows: TGTGCCAGCAGCGCCTCGGGGGACGTTACCTCTGGAAACACCATATATTTT. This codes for CASSASGDVTSGNTIYF.